The sequence of this T cell receptor beta chain was determined in a study of cytomegalovirus exposure and HLA in healthy donors. There are 14 residues in the CDR3. Germline assignment: CDR1 KGHSH and CDR2 LQKENI. V lost 4 bases, J lost 5 bases, and 14 bases lay in between. With 60 Vbeta and 13 Jbeta primers, the PCR was carried out. Profiling relied on immunoSEQ multiplex PCR, and the TCRdb table lists in-frame clones only, not all of them. The sample consists of about 77,000 clones, roughly 74% of them appearing once. The clonotype originates from a man between 35 and 55 years old in good health and CMV-seronegative. The V call is TRBV18, the J call TRBJ1-2, with D hard to call. Sequencing was carried out using PBMCs. DNA of the CDR3: TGTGCCAGCTCACAGGATTCGGGTCTATATGGCTACACCTTC. It specifies CASSQDSGLYGYTF.